A selection of T cell receptor beta chains follows, all from one sample in a study of blood T cell repertoires in COVID-19. Some clones are missing from TCRdb's copy, which holds only in-frame ones; the method was immunoSEQ multiplex PCR. The data hold 40,000 to 65,000 clones, with just under 80% observed a single time. The sample taken for sequencing was peripheral blood. These receptor sequences come from a human donor with active or convalescent COVID-19. The donor label of this sample is uncertain. Each CDR3 is given with its conserved first and last residue. A D gene is named only where the DNA matches it firmly. Expanded clones are given a class, and other clones once, few, many or no size at all.

j_call v_call d_call clone_size cdr3_aa cdr3_nt
TRBJ1-1 TRBV3-1/TRBV3-2 NA few CASSQANTEAFF TGTGCCAGCAGCCAAGCTAACACTGAAGCTTTCTTT
TRBJ2-7 TRBV11-2 TRBD1 NA CASTFNRGLDYEQYF TGTGCCAGCACCTTCAACAGGGGGCTGGACTACGAGCAGTACTTC
TRBJ1-2 TRBV28 NA NA CASSSYGDGYTF TGTGCCAGCAGTTCCTACGGGGATGGCTACACCTTC
TRBJ2-3 TRBV20-1 NA NA CSASKWESDTQYF TGCAGTGCTAGTAAGTGGGAGTCGGATACGCAGTATTTT
TRBJ2-5 TRBV4-2 TRBD2 once CASSQDIGGGETQYF TGTGCCAGCAGCCAAGATATCGGCGGGGGAGAGACCCAGTACTTC
TRBJ2-4 TRBV3-1/TRBV3-2 NA NA CASSQDPSPKNIQYF TGTGCCAGCAGCCAAGATCCTAGTCCCAAAAACATTCAGTACTTC
TRBJ1-5 TRBV5-1 NA NA CASSLGTGNQPQHF TGCGCCAGCAGCTTGGGGACAGGCAATCAGCCCCAGCATTTT
TRBJ1-2 TRBV15 NA few CATPAGAIYGYTF TGTGCCACCCCCGCGGGGGCCATCTATGGCTACACCTTC
TRBJ2-1 TRBV5-4 NA NA CASKLGRGGKYNEQFF TGTGCCAGCAAACTGGGACGCGGCGGGAAGTACAATGAGCAGTTCTTC
TRBJ2-2 TRBV7-2 NA NA CASSRGSFANTGELFF TGTGCCAGCAGTCGGGGGTCGTTTGCGAACACCGGGGAGCTGTTTTTT
TRBJ1-1 TRBV5-1 TRBD1 NA CASSIQGDTEAFF TGCGCCAGCAGTATCCAGGGGGACACTGAAGCTTTCTTT
TRBJ2-2 TRBV18 NA once CASSPLRATGELFF TGTGCCAGCTCACCTTTGAGGGCCACCGGGGAGCTGTTTTTT
TRBJ1-2 TRBV14 TRBD1 NA CASSSLPGQGDNGYTF TGTGCCAGCAGTTCACTTCCGGGACAGGGTGATAATGGCTACACCTTC
TRBJ1-1 TRBV7-2 NA NA CASSLEAGGFNTEAFF TGTGCCAGCAGCTTAGAAGCGGGGGGCTTTAACACTGAAGCTTTCTTT
TRBJ1-3 TRBV7-2 NA once CASSLARAGNTIYF TGTGCCAGCAGCTTAGCCAGGGCTGGAAACACCATATATTTT
TRBJ1-5 TRBV7-2 TRBD1 NA CASSSRTGPNQPQHF TGTGCCAGCAGCTCACGGACAGGGCCGAATCAGCCCCAGCATTTT
TRBJ2-7 TRBV6-5 NA NA CAGTSTGLEQYF TGTGCCGGGACATCGACAGGCCTCGAGCAGTACTTC
TRBJ2-1 TRBV19 TRBD1 NA CASTTLRDRVNNEQFF TGTGCCAGTACAACCTTACGGGACAGGGTTAACAATGAGCAGTTCTTC
TRBJ2-5 TRBV5-1 NA NA CASFLEEGGTQYF TGCGCCAGCTTCTTGGAGGAAGGGGGGACCCAGTACTTC
TRBJ2-2 TRBV5-1 NA NA CASSLVVVGGSDTGELFF TGCGCCAGCAGCTTGGTTGTGGTAGGGGGATCGGATACCGGGGAGCTGTTTTTT
TRBJ2-3 TRBV7-2 TRBD1 NA CASSLGQGAGDTQYF TGTGCCAGCAGCTTAGGACAGGGGGCAGGAGATACGCAGTATTTT
TRBJ2-6 TRBV3-1/TRBV3-2 TRBD2 NA CASDSGRAPVSGANVLTF TGTGCCAGTGATAGCGGGAGGGCCCCGGTCTCTGGGGCCAACGTCCTGACTTTC
TRBJ2-7 TRBV28 NA NA CASSQGTYEQYF TGTGCCAGCAGCCAGGGGACCTACGAGCAGTACTTC
TRBJ2-4 TRBV4-2 NA NA CASSQERAQGVQYF TGTGCCAGCAGCCAAGAAAGGGCCCAGGGCGTTCAGTACTTC
TRBJ1-1 TRBV2 TRBD1 NA CASSLQGADTEAFF TGTGCCAGCAGTTTACAGGGGGCGGACACTGAAGCTTTCTTT
TRBJ2-2 TRBV6-6 TRBD1 NA CASTSVYPGGTGELFF TGTGCCAGCACCTCCGTGTACCCAGGGGGCACCGGGGAGCTGTTTTTT
TRBJ2-1 TRBV5-6 TRBD2 NA CASSSGTSRYNEQFF TGTGCCAGCAGCTCCGGGACTAGCCGTTACAATGAGCAGTTCTTC
TRBJ1-3 TRBV14 TRBD1 NA CASSQVGDRAGNTIYF TGTGCCAGCAGCCAAGTGGGGGACAGGGCTGGAAACACCATATATTTT
TRBJ1-2 TRBV5-1 NA few CASSLGTTGMGGYTF TGCGCCAGCAGCTTGGGCACAACAGGGATGGGTGGCTACACCTTC
TRBJ2-3 TRBV11-3 NA NA CASSLLGVYTQYF TGTGCCAGCAGCCTTTTGGGAGTCTATACGCAGTATTTT
TRBJ1-4 TRBV4-3 NA NA CASSQGPLTELFF TGCGCCAGCAGCCAAGGCCCTTTAACAGAACTGTTTTTT
TRBJ2-3 TRBV9 TRBD2 NA CASSPLAGGSTDTQYF TGTGCCAGCAGCCCGCTAGCGGGAGGGAGCACAGATACGCAGTATTTT
TRBJ1-4 TRBV6-6 NA NA CASSYQDTNEKLFF TGTGCCAGCAGTTACCAAGACACGAATGAAAAACTGTTTTTT
TRBJ1-1 TRBV18 NA NA CASSPAGLNTEAFF TGTGCCAGCTCACCAGCAGGGCTGAACACTGAAGCTTTCTTT
TRBJ1-5 TRBV19 NA NA CASSASYRVRNQPQHF TGTGCCAGTAGTGCCTCCTACAGGGTCAGGAATCAGCCCCAGCATTTT
TRBJ2-2 TRBV10-1 NA once CASSDEAEAFITGELFF TGCGCCAGCAGTGATGAAGCCGAAGCGTTCATTACCGGGGAGCTGTTTTTT
TRBJ1-2 TRBV10-2 TRBD1 NA CASDITGEDGYTF TGCGCCAGCGACATTACAGGGGAGGATGGCTACACCTTC
TRBJ1-6 TRBV6-5 TRBD1 NA CASSWTGSNSPLHF TGTGCCAGCAGCTGGACAGGGAGTAATTCACCCCTCCACTTT
TRBJ2-1 TRBV7-2 TRBD2 NA CASSLVAGSSYNEQFF TGTGCCAGCAGCTTAGTAGCGGGGAGCTCCTACAATGAGCAGTTCTTC
TRBJ2-1 TRBV7-3 TRBD2 NA CASSSSGRAEGNEQFF TGTGCCAGCAGCTCCAGCGGGAGGGCCGAAGGGAATGAGCAGTTCTTC
TRBJ2-4 TRBV3-1/TRBV3-2 TRBD2 NA CASSRGLGGENIQYF TGTGCCAGCAGCCGAGGACTGGGAGGGGAAAACATTCAGTACTTC
TRBJ2-5 TRBV11-3 TRBD2 NA CASSLGGTTQETQYF TGTGCCAGCAGCTTAGGGGGGACTACCCAAGAGACCCAGTACTTC
TRBJ1-3 TRBV10-2 NA NA CASRPRTVADTIYF TGCGCCAGCAGACCCAGGACAGTCGCGGACACCATATATTTT
TRBJ2-5 TRBV27 NA NA CASSLGGSPGETQYF TGTGCCAGCAGTTTAGGCGGATCTCCTGGGGAGACCCAGTACTTC
TRBJ1-2 TRBV3-1/TRBV3-2 NA NA CASSQAGPYGYTF TGTGCCAGCAGCCAAGCAGGGCCCTATGGCTACACCTTC
TRBJ2-7 TRBV14 TRBD1 once CASSPADRGRHEQYF TGTGCCAGCAGCCCCGCGGACAGGGGGAGGCACGAGCAGTACTTC
TRBJ1-6 TRBV30 NA few CAWSVFDRFGSPLHF TGTGCCTGGAGTGTATTCGACAGGTTTGGTTCACCCCTCCACTTT
TRBJ1-3 TRBV10-3 NA NA CAISPVGHSGNTIYF TGTGCCATCAGCCCCGTTGGACACTCTGGAAACACCATATATTTT
TRBJ1-1 TRBV28 NA once CASSLTGSEAEAFF TGTGCCAGCAGTTTAACGGGGTCTGAGGCTGAAGCTTTCTTT
TRBJ1-5 TRBV3-1/TRBV3-2 NA NA CASSQDWRDNQPQHF TGTGCCAGCAGCCAAGATTGGAGGGACAATCAGCCCCAGCATTTT
TRBJ2-7 TRBV5-6 NA NA CASSLVSEQYF TGTGCCAGCAGCTTGGTCTCCGAGCAGTACTTC